This entry features one TCR beta chain sequence. The antigen is unknown. The data are from a study of shared clonotypes between healthy human individuals. Study-wide context: The donor group consisted of a couple of women and a few men, aged 18 to 49. Whole-study results and caveats: Sequencing of the sorted subsets was shown by rarefaction to be incomplete despite large depth. Sharing of clonotypes among donors was expected to vary with sequencing depth.

In replicate PCRs of sorted subsets, roughly 190 ng DNA, 29,000 or so T cell genomes, was used. The repertoire was sequenced with immunoSEQ multiplex PCR; TCRdb's copy has only in-frame clones and lacks some. The data contain 2 million to 2.5 million clones, 90% to 96% of them singletons. V lost 1 base and J lost 0; bases outside the gene matches: 21. The germline V gene has CDR1 GTSNPN and CDR2 SVGIG (reference sequence). The CDR3 is 21 amino acids. Sequences were obtained from naive CD4+ T cells sorted from blood. The subset is: CD45RA+ positively selected. The clonotype originates from a man in his late teens or twenties in good health. The chain is built from TRBV30 and TRBJ2-1; TRBD1 aligns across 7 bases. The CDR3: CAWSGDTWTGGGFSSYNEQFF. The CDR3 DNA follows: TGTGCCTGGAGTGGCGATACCTGGACAGGAGGCGGCTTCAGCTCCTACAATGAGCAGTTCTTC.